Given below is one TCR beta chain in context. Its antigen is undetermined. Through a sample-barcoded 5' primer and a J-beta primer mix, a second PCR was run for roughly 7 to 12 cycles. The authors tagged each cDNA molecule using a template-switch adaptor with 12 random nucleotides. TCRdb called the 5' RACE reads again in MiXCR, with one record for every CDR3 protein. The data contain around 800,000 distinct CDR3 sequences, roughly 26% of them singletons. This record comes from a study of blood T cells in healthy people across ages. Broader study findings: Calculation of diversity from one million T cells yielded estimates considered to be underestimates.

Trimming pared 2 bases from V and 0 bases from J, leaving 13 bases between. Per the germline V gene, CDR1 is MNHEY and CDR2 is SVGAGI. The length of the CDR3 is 17 residues. These data were also filed under a second study, of T cells of mothers and their children. That paper adds: Unrelated pairs and related pairs have their TCR recombination output shaped similarly by thymic selection.

This sequence originates from a boy between 10 and 17 years old in good health. This sequence joins TRBV6-5 and TRBJ2-2, with D possibly being TRBD2 (6 bases). The sequencing sample was made of blood. CDR3 bases: TGTGCCAGCAGTTACGGGGCCGGGGGAACGAACACCGGGGAGCTGTTTTTT. It specifies CASSYGAGGTNTGELFF.